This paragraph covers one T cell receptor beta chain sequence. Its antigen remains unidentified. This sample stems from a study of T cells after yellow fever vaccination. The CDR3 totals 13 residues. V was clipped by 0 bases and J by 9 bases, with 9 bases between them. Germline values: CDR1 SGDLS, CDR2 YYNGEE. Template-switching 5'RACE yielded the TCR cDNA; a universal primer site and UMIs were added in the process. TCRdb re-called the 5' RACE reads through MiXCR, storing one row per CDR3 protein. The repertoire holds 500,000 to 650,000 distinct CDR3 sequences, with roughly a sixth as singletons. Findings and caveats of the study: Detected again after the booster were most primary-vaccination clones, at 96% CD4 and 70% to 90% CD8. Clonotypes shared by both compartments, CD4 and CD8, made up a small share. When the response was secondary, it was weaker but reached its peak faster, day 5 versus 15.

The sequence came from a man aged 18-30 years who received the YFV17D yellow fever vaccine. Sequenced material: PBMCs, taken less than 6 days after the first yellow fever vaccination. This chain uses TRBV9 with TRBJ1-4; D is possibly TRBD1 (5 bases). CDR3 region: CASSVGQGQKLFF. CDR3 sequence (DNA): TGTGCCAGCAGCGTAGGCCAGGGCCAAAAACTGTTTTTT.